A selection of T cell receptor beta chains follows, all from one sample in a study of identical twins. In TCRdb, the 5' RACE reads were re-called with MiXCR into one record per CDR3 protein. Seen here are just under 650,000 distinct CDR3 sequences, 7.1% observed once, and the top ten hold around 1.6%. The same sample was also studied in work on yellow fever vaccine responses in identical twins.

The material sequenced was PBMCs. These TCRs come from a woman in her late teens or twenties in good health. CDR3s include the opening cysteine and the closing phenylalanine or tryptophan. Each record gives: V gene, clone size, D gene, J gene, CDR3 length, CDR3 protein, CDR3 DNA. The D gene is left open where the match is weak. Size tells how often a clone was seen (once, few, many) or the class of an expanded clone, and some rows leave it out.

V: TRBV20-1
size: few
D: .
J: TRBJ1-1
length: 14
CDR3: CSAPGGQRDTEAFF
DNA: TGCAGTGCCCCGGGGGGCCAAAGGGACACTGAAGCTTTCTTT

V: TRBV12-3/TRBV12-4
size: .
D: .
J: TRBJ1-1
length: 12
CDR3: CASSFSGDEAFF
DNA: TGTGCCAGCAGTTTCTCGGGGGATGAAGCTTTCTTT

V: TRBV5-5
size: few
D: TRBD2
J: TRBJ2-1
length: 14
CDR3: CASSVTSRYNEQFF
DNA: TGTGCCAGCAGCGTGACTAGCAGATACAATGAGCAGTTCTTC

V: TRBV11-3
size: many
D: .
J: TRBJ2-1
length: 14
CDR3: CASSEKSSYNEQFF
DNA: TGTGCCAGCAGCGAGAAGAGCTCCTACAATGAGCAGTTCTTC

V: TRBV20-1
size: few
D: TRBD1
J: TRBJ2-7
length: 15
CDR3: CSARLARDRGHEQYF
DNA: TGCAGTGCTAGACTCGCCCGGGACAGGGGCCACGAGCAGTACTTC

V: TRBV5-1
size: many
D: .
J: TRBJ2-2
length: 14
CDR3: CASASGSSTGELFF
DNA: TGCGCCAGCGCATCGGGGTCAAGCACCGGGGAGCTGTTTTTT

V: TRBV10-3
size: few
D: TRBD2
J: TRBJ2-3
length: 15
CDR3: CAIQDTSGATDTQYF
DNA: TGTGCCATCCAGGACACTAGCGGGGCCACAGATACGCAGTATTTT

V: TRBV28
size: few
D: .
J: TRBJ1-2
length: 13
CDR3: CASSPGTFYGYTF
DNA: TGTGCCAGCAGTCCCGGGACTTTCTATGGCTACACCTTC

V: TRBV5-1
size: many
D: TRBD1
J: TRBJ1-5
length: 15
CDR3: CASSIGQGDNQPQHF
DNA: TGCGCCAGCAGCATAGGACAGGGGGACAATCAGCCCCAGCATTTT

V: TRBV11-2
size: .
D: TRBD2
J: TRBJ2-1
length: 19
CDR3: CASSLDGQLAGFTYNEQFF
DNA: TGTGCCAGCAGCTTAGATGGTCAACTAGCGGGATTCACCTACAATGAGCAGTTCTTC

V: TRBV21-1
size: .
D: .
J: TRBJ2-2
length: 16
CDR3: CASSYPSGRYTGELFF
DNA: TGTGCCAGCAGCTACCCTAGCGGGAGGTACACCGGGGAGCTGTTTTTT

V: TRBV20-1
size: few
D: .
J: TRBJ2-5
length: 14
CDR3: CSARTIAEQETQYF
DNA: TGCAGTGCTAGAACGATAGCGGAACAAGAGACCCAGTACTTC

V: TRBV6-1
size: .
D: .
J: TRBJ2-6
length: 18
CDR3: CASSEAGGTRSGANVLTF
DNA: TGTGCCAGCAGTGAAGCGGGAGGGACACGCTCTGGGGCCAACGTCCTGACTTTC

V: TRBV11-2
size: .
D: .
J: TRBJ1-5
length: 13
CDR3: CASSLDWNQPQHF
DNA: TGTGCCAGCAGCTTGGACTGGAATCAGCCCCAGCATTTT

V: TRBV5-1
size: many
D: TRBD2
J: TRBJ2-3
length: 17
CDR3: CASSWGTSGRKTDTQYF
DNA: TGCGCCAGCAGCTGGGGGACTAGCGGGAGAAAAACAGATACGCAGTATTTT

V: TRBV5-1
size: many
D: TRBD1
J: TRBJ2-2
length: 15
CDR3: CASSTGQGRTGELFF
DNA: TGCGCCAGCAGCACTGGACAGGGACGAACCGGGGAGCTGTTTTTT

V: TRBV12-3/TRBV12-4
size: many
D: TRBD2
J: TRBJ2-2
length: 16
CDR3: CASSLRREGPTGELFF
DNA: TGTGCCAGCAGTCTAAGACGGGAGGGCCCCACCGGGGAGCTGTTTTTT

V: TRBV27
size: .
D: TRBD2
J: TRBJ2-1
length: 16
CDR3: CASSPPGTSGNNEQFF
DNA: TGTGCCAGCAGCCCCCCCGGGACTAGCGGAAATAATGAGCAGTTCTTC

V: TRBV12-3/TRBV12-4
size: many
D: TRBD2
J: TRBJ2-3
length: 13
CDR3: CASTSGSRDTQYF
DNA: TGTGCCAGCACTAGCGGGAGTAGGGATACGCAGTATTTT

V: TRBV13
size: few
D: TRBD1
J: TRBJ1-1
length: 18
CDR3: CASSPDDPKTGLWTEAFF
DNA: TGTGCCAGCAGCCCAGACGACCCAAAGACAGGGCTGTGGACTGAAGCTTTCTTT

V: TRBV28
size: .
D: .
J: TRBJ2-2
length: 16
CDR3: CASSPLGGKNTGAQDF
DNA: TGTGCCAGCAGTCCCCTCGGGGGTAAGAACACCGGGGCTCAAGATTTT

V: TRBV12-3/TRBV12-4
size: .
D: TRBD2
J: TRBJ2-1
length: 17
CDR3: CASTHRSTRGGAVEQFF
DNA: TGTGCCAGCACCCACCGAAGTACACGCGGGGGGGCCGTTGAGCAGTTCTTC

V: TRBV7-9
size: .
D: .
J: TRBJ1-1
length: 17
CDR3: CASSLVGGAKPNTEAFF
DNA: TGTGCCAGCAGCTTAGTTGGGGGGGCTAAACCGAACACTGAAGCTTTCTTT

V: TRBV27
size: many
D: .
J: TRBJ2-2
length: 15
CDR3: CASSLRASNTGELFF
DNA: TGTGCCAGCAGTTTACGGGCCTCGAACACCGGGGAGCTGTTTTTT

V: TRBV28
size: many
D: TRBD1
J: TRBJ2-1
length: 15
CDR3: CATLRPGQGYNEQFF
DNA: TGTGCCACCCTCCGCCCGGGACAGGGGTACAATGAGCAGTTCTTC

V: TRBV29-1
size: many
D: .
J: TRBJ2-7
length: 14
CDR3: CSVSPDSGSYEQYF
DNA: TGCAGCGTTAGTCCCGACAGCGGCTCCTACGAGCAGTACTTC

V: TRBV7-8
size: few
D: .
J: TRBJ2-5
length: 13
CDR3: CASSLMRGGDQYF
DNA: TGTGCCAGCAGCTTAATGAGGGGGGGAGACCAGTACTTC

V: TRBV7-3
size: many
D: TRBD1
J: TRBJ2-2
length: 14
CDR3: CASSSGQVSGELFF
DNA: TGTGCCAGCAGCTCCGGACAGGTTTCGGGGGAGCTGTTTTTT

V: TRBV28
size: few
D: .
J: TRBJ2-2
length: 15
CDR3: CASSPRGETAGELFF
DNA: TGTGCCAGCAGTCCCCGTGGGGAAACGGCCGGGGAGCTGTTTTTT

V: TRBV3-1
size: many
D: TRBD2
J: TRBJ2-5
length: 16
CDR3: CASSQAGTSGQETQYF
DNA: TGTGCCAGCAGCCAAGCCGGGACTAGCGGACAAGAGACCCAGTACTTC

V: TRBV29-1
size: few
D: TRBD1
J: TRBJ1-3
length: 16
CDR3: CSVETGTGRSGNTIYF
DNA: TGCAGCGTTGAAACCGGGACAGGGCGCTCTGGAAACACCATATATTTT

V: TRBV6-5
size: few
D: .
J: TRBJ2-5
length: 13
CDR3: CASSYLYQETQYF
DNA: TGTGCCAGCAGTTACCTGTACCAAGAGACCCAGTACTTC

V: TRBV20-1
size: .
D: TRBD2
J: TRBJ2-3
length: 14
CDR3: CSASVSGDTDTQYF
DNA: TGCAGTGCTAGCGTTAGCGGGGACACAGATACGCAGTATTTT

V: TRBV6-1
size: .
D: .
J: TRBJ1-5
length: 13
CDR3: CASSEEMGQPQHF
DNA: TGTGCCAGCAGTGAAGAAATGGGTCAGCCCCAGCATTTT

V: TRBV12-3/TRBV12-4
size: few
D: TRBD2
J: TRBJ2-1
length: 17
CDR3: CASSTHSSGSRNNEQFF
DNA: TGTGCCAGCAGCACCCACAGTAGCGGGAGCCGAAACAATGAGCAGTTCTTC

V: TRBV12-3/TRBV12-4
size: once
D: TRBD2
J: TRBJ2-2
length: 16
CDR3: CASSFLAGGYTGELFF
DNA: TGTGCCAGCAGTTTCCTAGCGGGAGGGTACACCGGGGAGCTGTTTTTT

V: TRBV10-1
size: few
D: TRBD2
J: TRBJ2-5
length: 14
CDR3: CASSEAGVGETQYF
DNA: TGCGCCAGCAGTGAAGCGGGGGTTGGGGAGACCCAGTACTTC

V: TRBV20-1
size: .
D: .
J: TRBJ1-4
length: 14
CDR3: CSATRGVGNEKLFF
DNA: TGCAGTGCTACACGGGGTGTCGGTAATGAAAAACTGTTTTTT

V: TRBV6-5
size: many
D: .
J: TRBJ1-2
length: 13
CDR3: CASSYFGGPDYTF
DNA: TGTGCCAGCAGTTACTTTGGGGGACCCGACTACACCTTC

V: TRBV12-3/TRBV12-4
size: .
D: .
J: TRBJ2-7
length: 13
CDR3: CASSGRPPYEQYF
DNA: TGTGCCAGCAGTGGGAGGCCCCCCTACGAGCAGTACTTC